This T cell receptor (beta chain) was recovered during a study of blood T cells in healthy people across ages. This clonotype was counted a few times. A second roughly 7 to 12 cycle PCR used barcoded and J-beta primers. TCRdb independently ran MiXCR on the 5' RACE reads; one entry per CDR3 protein. Here the sample spans around 650,000 distinct CDR3 sequences, 35% to 50% being singletons. The specimen was blood. This TCR came from an elderly man in good health.

The CDR3 loop reads CSALQGPPDSPLHF. The CDR3 coding sequence is TGCAGTGCTTTACAGGGACCCCCGGATTCACCCCTCCACTTT. The chain is built from TRBV20-1 and TRBJ1-6; TRBD1 might be the D (6 bases). V lost 5 bases and J 8 bases, leaving 16 bases between the germline ends. Germline V gene sequence: CDR1 DFQATT, CDR2 SNEGSKA (reference sequence). The CDR3 consists of 14 residues.